The 19 T cell receptor beta chains below come from one sample, sequenced in a study of cytomegalovirus exposure and HLA in healthy donors. It was with 60 Vbeta and 13 Jbeta primers that the PCR ran. Generated by immunoSEQ multiplex PCR, the TCRdb table keeps only in-frame clones and is missing some. Here the sample spans approximately 150,000 clones, 70% to 90% being singletons. The sample taken for sequencing was PBMCs. The receptors shown here come from a woman aged 25 to 39 in good health and CMV-seropositive.

The gene calls are TRBV18 and TRBJ1-2; TRBD1 aligns across 7 bases. Unmatched junction bases numbered 6, after V lost 2 bases and J lost 3 bases. The CDR3 is 15 residues long. Germline values: CDR1 KGHSH, CDR2 LQKENI. The CDR3 coding sequence is TGTGCCAGCTCACCATCTTCGGGACAGCACTATGGCTACACCTTC. Amino acid sequence: CASSPSSGQHYGYTF.

The chain is built from TRBV28 and TRBJ1-1; 8 bases are shared with TRBD1. The CDR3 is 16 residues long. V trimming: 6 bases; J trimming: 4 bases; junction bases outside the gene matches: 13. The germline gives CDR1 MDHEN, CDR2 SYDVKM. In nucleotides, the CDR3 is TGTGCCAGCAGGGAAGGACCGGGACAGGTCCGCACTGAAGCTTTCTTT. Its protein is CASREGPGQVRTEAFF. Full variable domain (remainder filled in from reference TRBV28 and TRBJ1-1): DVKVTQSSRYLVKRTGEKVFLECVQDMDHENMFWYRQDPGLGLRLIYFSYDVKMKEKGDIPEGYSVSREKKERFSLILESASTNQTSMYLCASREGPGQVRTEAFFGQGTRLTVV.

The V call is TRBV7-9, the J call TRBJ1-1; TRBD1 is a possible D gene (5 bases). V was clipped by 5 bases and J by 5 bases, with 12 bases between them. The CDR3 consists of 13 residues. Looked up from germline, CDR1 is SEHNR and CDR2 is FQNEAQ (reference sequence). As DNA, the CDR3 is TGTGCCAGCAGCCTTACCCGGGGGACTGAAGCTTTCTTT. It codes for CASSLTRGTEAFF.

This chain uses TRBV5-1 with TRBJ1-1, with 7 bases lining up with TRBD1. Per the germline V gene, CDR1 is SGHRS and CDR2 is YFSETQ. The junction had 9 bases not matched to a gene; V was cut back by 3 bases and J by 4 bases. This CDR3 has 15 amino acids. CDR3 residues: CASSSNRGLGTEAFF. The CDR3 bases are TGCGCCAGCAGCTCCAACAGGGGTTTAGGCACTGAAGCTTTCTTT.

The chain employs TRBV13 and TRBJ1-1; no firm D call. CDR1 and CDR2 (germline): PRHDT, FYEKMQ (reference sequence). The CDR3 covers 15 residues. Trimming took off 0 bases at V and 0 bases at J, with 8 bases between the two ends. In nucleotides, the CDR3 is TGTGCCAGCAGCTTAGGTGCGAGGGTGAACACTGAAGCTTTCTTT. It codes for CASSLGARVNTEAFF. Looking up the rest from reference TRBV13 and TRBJ1-1 gives the full variable domain: AAGVIQSPRHLIKEKRETATLKCYPIPRHDTVYWYQQGPGQDPQFLISFYEKMQSDKGSIPDRFSAQQFSDYHSELNMSSLELGDSALYFCASSLGARVNTEAFFGQGTRLTVV.

This clone was recorded once. The V and J genes are TRBV5-1 and TRBJ1-4; D remains unclear. This CDR3 has 14 residues. V lost 2 bases and J lost 0, with 5 bases in between. Germline V gives CDR1 SGHRS, CDR2 YFSETQ. The CDR3 loop is CASSFQATNEKLFF. DNA for the CDR3: TGCGCCAGCAGCTTCCAGGCAACTAATGAAAAACTGTTTTTT.

The chain employs TRBV6-1 and TRBJ2-3; TRBD2 agrees at 10 bases. The trim removed 2 bases at V and 1 base at J, leaving 6 bases unmatched. The germline gives CDR1 MNHNS, CDR2 SASEGT. This CDR3 region has 17 residues. CDR3 protein: CASSENLAGARTDTQYF. DNA for the CDR3: TGTGCCAGCAGTGAAAATCTAGCGGGGGCGCGCACAGATACGCAGTATTTT.

The chain employs TRBV15 and TRBJ2-5, with TRBD1 matching 12 bases. Germline CDR1 reads LNHNV; CDR2 reads YYDKDF (reference sequence). J was trimmed by 2 bases and V by 6 bases; bases with no gene match: 10. This CDR3 has 17 residues. Here the CDR3 DNA reads TGTGCCACCAGGGAAGGGACAGGGGGCTCATGGCAAGAGACCCAGTACTTC. Protein sequence: CATREGTGGSWQETQYF.

This chain joins TRBV11-2 and TRBJ1-1, with D tentatively TRBD1 (6 bases). This CDR3 comprises 15 residues. CDR1 and CDR2 (germline): SGHAT, FQNNGV. Trimming stripped 6 bases from V and 4 bases from J, with 18 bases between. The CDR3 is CASRHSQGSGTEAFF. As DNA, the CDR3 is TGTGCCAGCAGACACTCCCAGGGGTCGGGCACTGAAGCTTTCTTT. The complete variable domain, with remaining parts taken from reference TRBV11-2 and TRBJ1-1, reads EAGVAQSPRYKIIEKRQSVAFWCNPISGHATLYWYQQILGQGPKLLIQFQNNGVVDDSQLPKDRFSAERLKGVDSTLKIQPAKLEDSAVYLCASRHSQGSGTEAFFGQGTRLTVV.

This clone was detected only once. The J gene is TRBJ1-4, the V gene TRBV5-4, with D perhaps TRBD1 (5 bases). Germline values: CDR1 SGHNT, CDR2 YYREEE (reference sequence). The length of the CDR3 is 15 residues. Trimming removed 4 bases at V and 10 bases at J, with 20 bases between. DNA of the CDR3: TGTGCCAGCAGCACCCAACAGGTCTCCGACGGAAAACTGTTTTTT. Translating it yields CASSTQQVSDGKLFF.

Concerning this clone: The same CDR3 also results from other DNA sequences found in this sample. V is TRBV5-1 and J is TRBJ1-1; TRBD1 matches 8 bases. The CDR3 runs 16 residues. Germline CDR1 reads SGHRS; CDR2 reads YFSETQ. V trimming: 5 bases; J trimming: 8 bases; junction bases outside the gene matches: 17. For the CDR3, the DNA is TGCGCCAGCAGTTTTCACAGACAGGGGAGGGAAAGGGAAGCTTTCTTT. Residues: CASSFHRQGREREAFF.

This chain joins TRBV7-8 and TRBJ2-2, with 7 bases fitting TRBD2. CDR1 is SGHVS, CDR2 FQNEAQ, per germline. This CDR3 spans 16 amino acids. Trimming at V came to 1 base and at J to 4 bases, leaving 6 bases not matched to a gene. CDR3 region: CASSLDGERGTGELFF. In nucleotides, the CDR3 is TGTGCCAGCAGCTTAGACGGCGAGCGGGGCACCGGGGAGCTGTTTTTT.

This chain joins TRBV29-1 and TRBJ2-5, with 8 bases fitting TRBD2. The CDR3 contains 14 residues. Germline assignment: CDR1 SQVTM and CDR2 ANQGSEA. Trimming at V came to 2 bases and at J to 4 bases, leaving 6 bases not matched to a gene. The CDR3 coding sequence is TGCAGCGTTGAAACGGGGGGGTTCGGAGAGACCCAGTACTTC. Translation gives CSVETGGFGETQYF.

V and J are TRBV4-3 and TRBJ2-1; a weak D match, TRBD1 (5 bases). The CDR3 runs to 14 residues. The V end was cut by 0 bases, the J end by 12 bases, with 15 bases between. Germline V gene data show CDR1 as LGHNA and CDR2 as YSLEER. The CDR3 protein is CASSQDSSWQGQFF. The CDR3 DNA sequence: TGCGCCAGCAGCCAAGACTCTTCTTGGCAGGGGCAGTTCTTC.

The chain employs TRBV11-3 and TRBJ2-2; tentatively, D is TRBD2 (6 bases). V was clipped by 5 bases and J by 5 bases, with 9 bases between them. CDR3 length equals 13 residues. In germline, CDR1 is SGHNT, CDR2 YENEEA. CDR3 sequence reads: CASSLGGTGELFF. The CDR3 DNA sequence: TGTGCCAGCAGCCTCGGGGGTACCGGGGAGCTGTTTTTT. Together with reference TRBV11-3 and TRBJ2-2, the CDR3 gives the full variable domain: EAGVVQSPRYKIIEKKQPVAFWCNPISGHNTLYWYLQNLGQGPELLIRYENEEAVDDSQLPKDRFSAERLKGVDSTLKIQPAELGDSAVYLCASSLGGTGELFFGEGSRLTVL.

The rearrangement joins TRBV7-2 to TRBJ1-3; the D gene is possibly TRBD1 (5 bases). Looked up from germline, CDR1 is SGHTA and CDR2 is FQGNSA. V was shortened by 5 bases and J by 7 bases, with 21 bases between the two germline ends. This CDR3 contains 16 residues. The CDR3 spells CASSPGHGWDHNTIYF. The CDR3 DNA reads as TGTGCCAGCAGCCCAGGACATGGGTGGGATCACAACACCATATATTTT.

This clone appeared once. The chain employs TRBV9 and TRBJ2-1; possible D gene TRBD1, 6 bases. Germline V gene sequence: CDR1 SGDLS, CDR2 YYNGEE. This CDR3 contains 13 residues. Deletions cut 4 bases from V and 10 bases from J, with 15 bases between. The CDR3 loop reads CASSPRQAAEQFF. In nucleotides, the CDR3 is TGTGCCAGCAGCCCCAGACAGGCGGCCGAGCAGTTCTTC.

Only a few counts were recorded for this clone. The genes are TRBV6-6 and TRBJ1-5; 10 bases are a match to TRBD1. V was pared by 10 bases and J by 2 bases, with 11 bases of the junction left unmatched. In germline, CDR1 is MNHNY, CDR2 SVGAGI (reference sequence). The CDR3 loop spans 16 amino acids. CDR3 in amino acids: CATRRDRGSGNQPQHF. Written as DNA, the CDR3 is TGTGCCACCAGGAGGGACAGGGGAAGTGGCAATCAGCCCCAGCATTTT.

The chain is built from TRBV13 and TRBJ1-6; D is unclear. From germline, CDR1 is PRHDT and CDR2 FYEKMQ (reference sequence). V lost 2 bases and J lost 0, with 5 bases in between. This CDR3 has 15 residues. The CDR3 reads CASSLSSSYNSPLHF. CDR3 bases: TGTGCCAGCAGCTTATCGAGCTCCTATAATTCACCCCTCCACTTT.